This TCR beta chain originates from a study of T cells in Graves' hyperthyroidism and ophthalmopathy. Notes on the study in general: Blood also held most thyroid clonotypes expanded beyond 0.001.

This clonotype showed up many times. Its matching antigen is unknown. The germline V gene encodes CDR1 ENHRY and CDR2 SYGVKD. Trimming removed 4 bases from V and 5 bases from J, with 6 bases in between. CDR3 length: 12 amino acids. Participants, patients aged 18 to 65, had newly diagnosed hyperthyroidism with a duration under 2 months. Uncontrolled infections, other autoimmune diseases, pregnancy or lactation led to exclusion of patients. RNA transcripts provided the source from which TCR beta CDR3 regions were amplified. The TCR CDR3 was amplified in a first-round RT-PCR using the HTBI primer set. TCRdb itself ran the multiplex PCR reads through MiXCR, one entry per CDR3 protein. The sample yields fewer than 750,000 distinct CDR3 sequences, under 60% seen once.

The source of this sequence is a woman between 18 and 29 years old with Graves' hyperthyroidism. The chain has TRBV10-3 and TRBJ2-1; D is unclear. The specimen sequenced was peripheral blood or thyroid tissue (not recorded which). In nucleotides, the CDR3 is TGTGCCATCAGTGGGAACAACAATGAGCAGTTCTTC. Amino acids: CAISGNNNEQFF.